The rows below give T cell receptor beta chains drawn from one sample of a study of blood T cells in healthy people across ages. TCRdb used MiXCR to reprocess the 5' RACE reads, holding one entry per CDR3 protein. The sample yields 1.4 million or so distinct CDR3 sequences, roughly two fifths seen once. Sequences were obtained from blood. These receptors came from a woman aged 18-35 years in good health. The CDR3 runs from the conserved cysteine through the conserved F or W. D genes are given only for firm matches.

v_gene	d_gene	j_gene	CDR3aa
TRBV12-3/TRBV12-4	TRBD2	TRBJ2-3	CASSFGAGGLQTDTQYF
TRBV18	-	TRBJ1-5	CASSLGKAQPQHF
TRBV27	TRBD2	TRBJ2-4	CASSLMTSGGPTKQYF
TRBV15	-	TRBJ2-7	CATSSQGLGDSYEQYF
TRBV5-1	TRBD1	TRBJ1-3	CASSTRDSRNTIYF
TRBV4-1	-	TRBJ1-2	CASSPSFSGGYGDTF
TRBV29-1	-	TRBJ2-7	CSVAFYSYEQYF
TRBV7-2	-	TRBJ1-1	CASSLAGLGPLYEAFF
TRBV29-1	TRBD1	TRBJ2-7	CSVETQGGQYF
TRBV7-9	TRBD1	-	CASSLVERAGGYEQYF
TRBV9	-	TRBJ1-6	CASSVAGYNSPLHF
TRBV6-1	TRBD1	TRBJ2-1	CASSRDREWDEQFF
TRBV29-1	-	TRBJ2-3	CSVVTTYTDTQYF
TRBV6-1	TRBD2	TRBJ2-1	CASRASGDNEQFF
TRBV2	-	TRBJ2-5	CASLGQNEETQYF